This T cell receptor (beta chain) was identified during a study of type 1 regulatory T cells. At the level of the study: An in vitro protocol generated T-allo10, a Tr1-enriched, alloantigen-specific CD4 T cell product.

Turning to this clonotype: Its antigen remains unidentified.

TCRdb re-called the reads with MiXCR, one entry per CDR3 protein. Of 60,000 to 70,000 distinct CDR3 sequences listed, about 48% are singletons. V was shortened by 5 bases and J by 1 base, with 18 bases between the two germline ends. Germline CDR1 is DFQATT and CDR2 is SNEGSKA (reference sequence). This CDR3 contains 15 residues. The sequence was collected from a human donor in good health. The V and J genes are TRBV20-1 and TRBJ2-7; TRBD2 might be the D (5 bases). Material for sequencing was cultured non-Tr1 T cells, either the whole culture or a sorted T cell fraction (not recorded which). The CDR3 coding sequence is TGCAGTGCTGGCGACCGGGGTCCCATATCCTACGAGCAGTACTTC. Amino acid sequence: CSAGDRGPISYEQYF.